Described below is a single T cell receptor beta chain sequence and its context. What antigen it recognizes has not been identified. The record has no base qualities; no much larger clone is one base away. Profiling of TCR beta VDJ combinations and CDR3 sequences used genomic DNA as the template. An Illumina HiSeq 2000 was the platform used for TCR repertoire sequencing. Regarding the original processing steps: Repertoire assessment relied on Simpson's diversity index, CDR3 size and DJ length profiles, and TRBV/TRBJ rearrangement plots. The most abundant DNA sequence in the deep sequencing data was defined as the immunodominant clone. CDR3 amino acid sequences were screened for sharing across subjects and compared with published repertoires and the VDJdb database. TCRdb reprocessed the public reads (quality trimming at Q25 with fastp, clone calling with MiXCR) and kept in-frame beta chains. For every CDR3 protein sequence, its rows merge into one entry that carries the most common genes and DNA. These V and J calls originate from TCRdb's pipeline instead of the authors' own analysis. This sample is represented by about 20,000 distinct CDR3 sequences; less than 40% of them were singletons. About 87% of the sample lies in the top ten.

This record comes from a study of CD8+CD57+ T cells in acquired aplastic anemia (dated by TCRdb to the late 2010s). For the wider study: CD8+CD57+ expansion was defined as frequency above the mean frequency observed in healthy subjects.

The paper as a whole reports these results and caveats: In patients, diversity was lower in CD8+CD57+ cells than in the total CD4+ and CD8+ cell pools. Patients and healthy controls showed no significant difference in CD8+ Simpson's diversity (P=0.060). Approximately 31 CD8+ CDR3 sequences were found in both patients and controls but appeared to be highly expressed in patients and within the immunodominant clones of the patients.

Patients chosen for sequencing had shown expansion of CD8+CD57+ cells by flow cytometry. For about 15% of the 12 patients who had sufficient cells, CD8+CD57+ effector memory cells were also sequenced. All patients had severe acquired aplastic anemia diagnosed by International Study of Aplastic Anemia and Agranulocytosis and Camitta criteria. No therapy had been received by the patients at the time of blood sampling. CD8+CD57+ cells were enriched with beads, and a mean of 1.6 ug of DNA was obtained. In the study, sorted CD4+ and CD8+ blood T cells from patients with severe aplastic anemia and from healthy subjects underwent deep sequencing of TCR repertoires. Patients were enrolled under clinicaltrials.gov protocols 00001620, 01623167, 00001397, 00071045, 00081523 and 00961064 in the USA. Ficoll-Paque density gradient centrifugation was used to isolate peripheral blood mononuclear cells. V is shortened by 6 bases, J by 8 bases, and the region joining them spans 8 bases. There are 11 amino acids in the CDR3, from cysteine to phenylalanine inclusive. Just CDR3 DNA is preserved here, 33 bases in frame from base 1.

Sequenced: CD8+CD57+ T cells sorted from PBMCs. The cell subset or site tag for this specimen amounts to: bead-enriched CD8+CD57+ effector memory T cells from SAA patients. The chain is assembled from TRBV12-3 or TRBV12-4 and TRBJ2-1; the D gene is unclear. This sequence originates from a human donor with aplastic anemia. The sequence in DNA is TGTGCCAGCAGCCAGAGCCATGAGCAGTTCTTC. This translates into CASSQSHEQFF.